Included here is one TCR beta chain sequence, with context. It lacks a known antigen. No much larger clone exists at a distance of one base, and base qualities are not known. This record comes from a study of control samples from healthy donors and cancer patients (dated by TCRdb to 2019 to 2021). The library was built by means of the immunoSEQ multiplex PCR assay. Not all clones reach the TCRdb copy of this immuneACCESS table, which keeps in-frame sequences only. Checked studies attribute under half of the gap to unresolved V genes and leave the rest unexplained. Across this sample there are under 150,000 clones, with about 94% seen only once. The leading ten clones occupy roughly 2.5% of the sample. There are 16 amino acids in the CDR3, from cysteine to phenylalanine inclusive. The DNA shown is the 48-base CDR3, in frame from base 1. V loses 2 bases, J loses 3 bases, and the germline ends lie 17 bases apart. CDR1 MNHNS and CDR2 SASEGT are derived from the germline V gene.

The chain was built from TRBV6-1 and TRBJ2-7; 7 matching bases give a weak D call of TRBD2. Specimen: blood. The TCR sequence derives from a man aged 30 to 39 in good health. The nucleotide sequence reads TGTGCCAGCAGTGAAATCGGCGGGGGCCGGAGCTACGAGCAGTACTTC. Translated, it reads CASSEIGGGRSYEQYF.